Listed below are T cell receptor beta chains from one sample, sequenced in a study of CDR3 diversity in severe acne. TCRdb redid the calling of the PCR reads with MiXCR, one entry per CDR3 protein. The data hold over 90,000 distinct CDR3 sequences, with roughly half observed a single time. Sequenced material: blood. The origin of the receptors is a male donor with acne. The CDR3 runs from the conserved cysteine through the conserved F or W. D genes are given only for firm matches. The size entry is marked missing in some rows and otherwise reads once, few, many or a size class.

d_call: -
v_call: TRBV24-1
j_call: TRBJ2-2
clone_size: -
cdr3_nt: TGTGCCATCAGCTATAACACCGGGGAGCCGTTTTTT
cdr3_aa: CAISYNTGEPFF

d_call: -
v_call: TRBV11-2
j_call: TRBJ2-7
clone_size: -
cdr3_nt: TGTGCCAGCAGCTTCGAAGGGTCCCTCCTCAGGGAGCAGTACTTC
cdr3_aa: CASSFEGSLLREQYF

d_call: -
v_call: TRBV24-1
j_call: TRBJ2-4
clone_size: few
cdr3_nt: TGTGCCACCAGTGATCCCACCGGCCCCGGCGGGGACATTCAGTACTTC
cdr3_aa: CATSDPTGPGGDIQYF

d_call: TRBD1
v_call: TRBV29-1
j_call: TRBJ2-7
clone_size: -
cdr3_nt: TGCAGCTCCGCCGAGGACAGGGCCCACGAGCAGTACTTC
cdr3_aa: CSSAEDRAHEQYF

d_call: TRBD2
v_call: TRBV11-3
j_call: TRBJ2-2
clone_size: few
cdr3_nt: TGTGCCAGCAGCCCAGCGATTGGACTAGGGTTCGCCGGGGAGCTGTTTTTT
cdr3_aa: CASSPAIGLGFAGELFF

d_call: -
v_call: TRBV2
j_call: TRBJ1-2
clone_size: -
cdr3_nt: TGTGCCAGCAGTGTCGCAGATACGTACACCTTC
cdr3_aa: CASSVADTYTF

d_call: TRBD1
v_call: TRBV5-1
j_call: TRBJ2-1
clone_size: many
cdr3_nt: TGCGCCAGCAGCTTGGTGACAGGGGAGAATGAGCAGTTCTTC
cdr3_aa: CASSLVTGENEQFF

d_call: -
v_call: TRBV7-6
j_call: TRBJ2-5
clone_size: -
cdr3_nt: TGTGCCAGCAGCCCGGCACAGGGAGAGACCCAGTACTTC
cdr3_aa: CASSPAQGETQYF

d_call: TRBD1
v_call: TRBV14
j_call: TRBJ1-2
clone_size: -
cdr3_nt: TGTGCCAGCAGCCCGACCGGGACAGGGTATGGCTACACCTTC
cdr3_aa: CASSPTGTGYGYTF

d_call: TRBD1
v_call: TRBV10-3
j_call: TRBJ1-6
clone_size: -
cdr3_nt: TGTGCCATCAGTGTTGAACAGGGGAATAATTCACCCCTCCACTTT
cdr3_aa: CAISVEQGNNSPLHF

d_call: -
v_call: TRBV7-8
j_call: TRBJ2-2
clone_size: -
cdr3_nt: TGTGCCAGCAGCCCTCCCCCGGGGGACACCGGGGAGCTGTTTTTT
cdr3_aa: CASSPPPGDTGELFF

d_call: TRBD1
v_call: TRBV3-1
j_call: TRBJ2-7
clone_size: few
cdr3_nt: TGTGCCAGCAGCCAAGAACAGGGGCGTTTATACGAGCAGTACTTC
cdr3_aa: CASSQEQGRLYEQYF

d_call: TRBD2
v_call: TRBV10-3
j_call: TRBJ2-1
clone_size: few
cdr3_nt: TGTGCCATCAGTGACCCGGGTGGGAGGGCCTACAATGAGCAGTTCTTC
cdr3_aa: CAISDPGGRAYNEQFF

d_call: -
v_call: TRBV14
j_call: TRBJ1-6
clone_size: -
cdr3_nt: TGTGCCAGCAGCCAAGATACGACAGTGAATTCACCCCTCCACTTT
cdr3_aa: CASSQDTTVNSPLHF

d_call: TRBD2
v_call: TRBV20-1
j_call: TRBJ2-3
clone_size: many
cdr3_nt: TGCAGTGCTCCTGCACCGGGACTAGCGGGAGGCGCCACAGATACGCAGTATTTT
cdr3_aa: CSAPAPGLAGGATDTQYF

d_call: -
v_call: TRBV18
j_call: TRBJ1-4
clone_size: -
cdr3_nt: TGTGCCAGCTCACCAAAGCACCGTAATGAAAAACTGTTTTTT
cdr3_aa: CASSPKHRNEKLFF

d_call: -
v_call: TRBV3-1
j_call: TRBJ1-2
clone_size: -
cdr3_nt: TGTGCCACCTCCTGGGGGGGGAAAAGCTATGGCTACACCTTC
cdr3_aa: CATSWGGKSYGYTF

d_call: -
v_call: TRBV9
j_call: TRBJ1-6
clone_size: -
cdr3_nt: TGTGCCAGCAGCGTAGCGGGCCACAATTCACCCCTCCACTTT
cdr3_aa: CASSVAGHNSPLHF

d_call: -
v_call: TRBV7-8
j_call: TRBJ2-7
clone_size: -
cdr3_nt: TGTGCCAGCAGCCAATGGACTGCACCTCCTAACGAGCAGTACTTC
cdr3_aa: CASSQWTAPPNEQYF

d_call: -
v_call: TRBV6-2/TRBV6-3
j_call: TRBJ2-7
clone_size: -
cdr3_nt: TGTGCCAGCAGTTACATCGGAAGCTTCTCCTACGAGCAGTACTTC
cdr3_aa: CASSYIGSFSYEQYF

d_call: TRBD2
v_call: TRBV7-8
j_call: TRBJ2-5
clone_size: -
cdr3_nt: TGTGCCAGCAGGACCGGACTAGCGGGAGGGGAGACCCAGTACTTC
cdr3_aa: CASRTGLAGGETQYF

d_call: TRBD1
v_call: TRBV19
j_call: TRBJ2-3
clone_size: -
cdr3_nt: TGTGCCACTGCTGGGACAGGGGGTTTTACAGATACGCAGTATTTT
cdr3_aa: CATAGTGGFTDTQYF

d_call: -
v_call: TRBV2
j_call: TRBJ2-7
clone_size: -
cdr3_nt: TGTGCCAGCAGGGCAGGGCTCGAGCAGTACTTC
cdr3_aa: CASRAGLEQYF

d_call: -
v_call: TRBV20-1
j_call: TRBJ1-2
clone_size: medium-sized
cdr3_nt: TGCAGTGCTCTGTATGGGGTGGGTGGCTACACCTTC
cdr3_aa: CSALYGVGGYTF

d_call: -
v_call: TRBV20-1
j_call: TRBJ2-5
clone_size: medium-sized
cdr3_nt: TGCAGTGCTAGTGTCAGGGTGGACAGTCAGACCCAGTACTTC
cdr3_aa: CSASVRVDSQTQYF

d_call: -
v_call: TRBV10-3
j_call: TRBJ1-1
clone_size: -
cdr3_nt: TGTGCCATCGCTACTCCGGGACACTCGAACACTGAAGCTTTCTTT
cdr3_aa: CAIATPGHSNTEAFF

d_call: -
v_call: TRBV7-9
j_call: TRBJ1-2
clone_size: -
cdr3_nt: TGTGCCAGCAGCTTTGGACAGACCTATGGCTACACCTTC
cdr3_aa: CASSFGQTYGYTF

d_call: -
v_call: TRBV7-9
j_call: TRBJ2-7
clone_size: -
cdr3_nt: TGTGCTAGCAGCCACTCCTACGAGCAGTACTTC
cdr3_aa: CASSHSYEQYF

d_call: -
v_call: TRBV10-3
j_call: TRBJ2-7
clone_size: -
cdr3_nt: TGTGCCGTCAGCGAGGGGCGGCAGTTATACGAGCAGTACTTC
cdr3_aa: CAVSEGRQLYEQYF

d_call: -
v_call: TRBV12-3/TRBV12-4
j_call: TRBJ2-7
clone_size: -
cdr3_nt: TGCGCCAGCAGTAGGAGACTCTACGAGCAGTACTTC
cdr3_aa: CASSRRLYEQYF

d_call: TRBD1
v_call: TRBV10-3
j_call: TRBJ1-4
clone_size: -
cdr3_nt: TGTGCCATCAGCAAGACAGGGAGATCAACTAATGAAAAACTGTTTTTT
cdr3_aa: CAISKTGRSTNEKLFF

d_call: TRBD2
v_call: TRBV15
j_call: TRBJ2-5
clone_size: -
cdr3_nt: TGTGCCACCAGCAGACCCCGGACTAGCGGAGGCCCTCAAGAGACCCAGTACTTC
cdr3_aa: CATSRPRTSGGPQETQYF

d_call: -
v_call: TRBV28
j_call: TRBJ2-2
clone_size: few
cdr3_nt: TGTGCCAGCAGTGACTTGAACACCGGGGAGCTGTTTTTT
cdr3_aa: CASSDLNTGELFF

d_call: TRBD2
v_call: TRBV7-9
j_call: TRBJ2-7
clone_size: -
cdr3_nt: TGTGCCAGCAGCTCCCGTTCTAGCGGTCCCTACGAGCAGTACTTC
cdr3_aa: CASSSRSSGPYEQYF

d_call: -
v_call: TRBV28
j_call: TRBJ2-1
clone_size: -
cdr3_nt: TGTGCCAGCAGTTTATGGCATCAAGGGTACAATGAGCAGTTCTTC
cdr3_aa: CASSLWHQGYNEQFF

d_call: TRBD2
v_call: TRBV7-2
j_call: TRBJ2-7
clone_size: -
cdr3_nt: TGTGCCAGCAGCATCGCGCGGGGGAGAGGGGAGCAGTACTTC
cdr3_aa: CASSIARGRGEQYF

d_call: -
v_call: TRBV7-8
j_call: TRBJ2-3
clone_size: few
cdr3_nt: TGTGCCAGCAGCTCGGGGCAGGGGAGCACAGATACGCAGTATTTT
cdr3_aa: CASSSGQGSTDTQYF

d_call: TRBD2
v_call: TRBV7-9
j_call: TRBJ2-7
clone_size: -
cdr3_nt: TGTGCCAGCAGTGATCTAGCGGGAAGCTCCTACGAGCAGTACTTC
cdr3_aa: CASSDLAGSSYEQYF

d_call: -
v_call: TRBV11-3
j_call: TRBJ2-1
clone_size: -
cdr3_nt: TGTGCCAGCAGCTTAGGGGTCCGAGGGACAGGGACTAGGGAGCAGTTCTTC
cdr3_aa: CASSLGVRGTGTREQFF

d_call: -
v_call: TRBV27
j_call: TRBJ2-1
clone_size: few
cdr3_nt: TGTGCCAGCATGGCTCACCTCCATGAGCAGTTCTTC
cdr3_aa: CASMAHLHEQFF